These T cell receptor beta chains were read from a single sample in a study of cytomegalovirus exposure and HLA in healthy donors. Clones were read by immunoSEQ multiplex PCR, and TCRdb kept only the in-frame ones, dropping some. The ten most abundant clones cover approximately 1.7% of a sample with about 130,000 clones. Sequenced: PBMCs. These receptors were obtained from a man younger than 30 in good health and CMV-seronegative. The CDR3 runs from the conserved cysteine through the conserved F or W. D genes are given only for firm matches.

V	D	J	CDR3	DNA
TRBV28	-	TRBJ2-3	CASSFLQGRDTQYF	TGTGCCAGCAGTTTTTTGCAGGGAAGAGATACGCAGTATTTT
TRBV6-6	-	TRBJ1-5	CASSYLGDSNQPQHF	TGTGCCAGCAGTTACTTGGGCGATAGCAATCAGCCCCAGCATTTT
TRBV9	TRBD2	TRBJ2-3	CASSFGVAGGADTQYF	TGTGCCAGCAGCTTTGGGGTAGCGGGAGGAGCAGATACGCAGTATTTT
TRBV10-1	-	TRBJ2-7	CASTPPPPLYEQYF	TGCGCCAGCACCCCTCCTCCTCCTCTCTACGAGCAGTACTTC
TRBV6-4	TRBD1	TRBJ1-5	CASSAGTGVNQPQHF	TGTGCCAGCAGTGCCGGGACAGGGGTCAATCAGCCCCAGCATTTT
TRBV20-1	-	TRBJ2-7	CSARMEGQYF	TGCAGTGCTAGGATGGAGGGGCAGTACTTC
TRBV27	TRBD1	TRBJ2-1	CASSLTGTGLGNEQFF	TGTGCCAGCAGTTTAACCGGGACAGGGCTGGGAAATGAGCAGTTCTTC
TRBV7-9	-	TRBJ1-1	CASSLGTLNTEAFF	TGTGCCAGCAGCTTGGGGACATTGAACACTGAAGCTTTCTTT
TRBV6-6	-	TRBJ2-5	CASSYLGGAETQYF	TGTGCCAGCAGTTACTTGGGCGGGGCAGAGACCCAGTACTTC
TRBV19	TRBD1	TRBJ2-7	CASSDGTGVYEQYF	TGTGCCAGTAGTGATGGGACAGGGGTTTACGAGCAGTACTTC
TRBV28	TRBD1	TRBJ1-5	CASMQGGDQPQHF	TGTGCCAGCATGCAAGGGGGCGATCAGCCCCAGCATTTT
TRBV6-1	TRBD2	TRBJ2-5	CASSGLALQETQYF	TGTGCCAGCAGTGGACTAGCGTTACAAGAGACCCAGTACTTC
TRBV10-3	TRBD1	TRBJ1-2	CAISELPRGTGNHGYTF	TGTGCCATCAGCGAACTCCCGAGGGGGACAGGTAACCATGGCTACACCTTC
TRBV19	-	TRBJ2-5	CASSRSAQETQYF	TGTGCCAGTAGTAGGAGCGCCCAAGAGACCCAGTACTTC
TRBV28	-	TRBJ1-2	CASSLPEGRGYTF	TGTGCCAGCAGTTTACCGGAGGGACGGGGCTACACCTTC
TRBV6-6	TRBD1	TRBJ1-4	CASSAGARTGGEKLFF	TGTGCCAGCAGTGCCGGCGCGAGGACAGGGGGCGAAAAACTGTTTTTT
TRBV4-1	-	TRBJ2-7	CASSPVGPRLEQYF	TGCGCCAGCAGCCCCGTTGGCCCACGCCTCGAGCAGTACTTC
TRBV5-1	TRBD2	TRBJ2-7	CASSPVGAGGDEQYF	TGCGCCAGCAGCCCGGTAGGGGCGGGAGGCGACGAGCAGTACTTC
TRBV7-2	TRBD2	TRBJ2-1	CASSFTGTSGIFYEQFF	TGTGCCAGCAGCTTTACAGGGACTAGCGGGATTTTCTATGAGCAGTTCTTC
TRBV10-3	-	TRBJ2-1	CAISQALHEQFF	TGTGCCATCAGTCAAGCATTGCATGAGCAGTTCTTC
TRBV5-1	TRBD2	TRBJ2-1	CASSTAAGGSYNEQFF	TGCGCCAGCAGCACGGCAGCGGGGGGCTCCTACAATGAGCAGTTCTTC
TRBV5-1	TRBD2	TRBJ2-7	CASLTSGASYEQYF	TGCGCCAGCCTGACTAGCGGGGCCTCCTACGAGCAGTACTTC
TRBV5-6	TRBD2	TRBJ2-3	CASSLVGGGPQTDTQYF	TGTGCCAGCAGCTTGGTGGGCGGGGGGCCCCAGACAGATACGCAGTATTTT
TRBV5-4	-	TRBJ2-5	CASSLAETQYF	TGTGCCAGCAGCTTGGCTGAGACCCAGTACTTC
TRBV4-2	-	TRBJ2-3	CASSPRNTDTQYF	TGTGCCAGCAGCCCGCGGAACACAGATACGCAGTATTTT
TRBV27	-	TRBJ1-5	CASSSGGGGYQPQHF	TGTGCCAGCAGTTCCGGTGGCGGAGGGTATCAGCCCCAGCATTTT
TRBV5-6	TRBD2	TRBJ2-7	CASSLGDYEQYF	TGTGCCAGCAGCTTGGGGGACTATGAGCAGTACTTC
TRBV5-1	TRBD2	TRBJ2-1	CASSLGGRATYNEQFF	TGCGCCAGCAGCTTGGGAGGGAGGGCCACCTACAATGAGCAGTTCTTC
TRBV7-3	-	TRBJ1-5	CASSLTSGAGVPQHF	TGTGCCAGCAGCTTAACGTCAGGGGCCGGAGTGCCCCAGCATTTT
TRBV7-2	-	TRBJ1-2	CASSLDSSYYGYTF	TGTGCCAGCAGCTTAGACAGTAGTTACTATGGCTACACCTTC
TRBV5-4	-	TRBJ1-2	CASRSLAVSYGYTF	TGTGCCAGCAGGTCCCTGGCCGTCAGCTATGGCTACACCTTC
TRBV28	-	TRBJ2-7	CASTLTDSYEQYF	TGTGCCAGCACCTTGACAGACTCCTACGAGCAGTACTTC
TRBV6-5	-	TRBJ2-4	CASSYSTDGGRNIQYF	TGTGCCAGCAGTTACTCGACCGATGGAGGTCGGAACATTCAGTACTTC
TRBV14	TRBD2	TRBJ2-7	CASSLPGSAGASYEQYF	TGTGCCAGCAGCCTCCCCGGGTCAGCGGGGGCATCCTACGAGCAGTACTTC
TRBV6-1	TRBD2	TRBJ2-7	CASTGTSGGTEQYF	TGTGCCAGCACCGGTACTAGCGGGGGTACCGAGCAGTACTTC
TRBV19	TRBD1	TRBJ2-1	CASRDRGGNEQFF	TGTGCCAGTAGGGACAGGGGAGGAAATGAGCAGTTCTTC
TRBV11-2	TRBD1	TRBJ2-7	CASSSGTGPSYEQYF	TGTGCCAGCAGCTCTGGGACAGGACCTTCCTACGAGCAGTACTTC
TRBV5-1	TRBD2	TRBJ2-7	CASSLPLAGGLEQYF	TGCGCCAGCAGCTTGCCACTAGCGGGAGGGCTCGAGCAGTACTTC
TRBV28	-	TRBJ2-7	CASSPGTSLYEQYF	TGTGCCAGCAGTCCTGGGACATCTCTCTACGAGCAGTACTTC
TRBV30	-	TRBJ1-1	CAWSGSRDTEAFF	TGTGCCTGGAGTGGGTCCAGGGACACTGAAGCTTTCTTT
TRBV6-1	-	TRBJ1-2	CASRPAGAGYGYTF	TGTGCCAGCAGACCCGCGGGGGCCGGGTATGGCTACACCTTC
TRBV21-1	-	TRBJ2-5	CASSKERLAGGGETQYF	TGTGCCAGCAGCAAAGAACGGCTAGCGGGAGGTGGGGAGACCCAGTACTTC
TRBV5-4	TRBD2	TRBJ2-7	CASSNVGTSPYEQYF	TGTGCCAGCAGCAACGTAGGGACTAGTCCCTACGAGCAGTACTTC
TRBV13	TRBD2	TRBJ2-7	CASSPGLAPEQYF	TGTGCCAGCAGCCCGGGACTAGCTCCCGAGCAGTACTTC
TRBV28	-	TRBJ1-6	CASSWAGAPDSGNSPLHF	TGTGCCAGCAGTTGGGCGGGTGCGCCCGATTCCGGGAATTCACCCCTCCACTTT
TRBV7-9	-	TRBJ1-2	CASQHNREQYGYTF	TGTGCCAGCCAACACAACAGGGAACAGTATGGCTACACCTTC
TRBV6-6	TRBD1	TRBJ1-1	CAGSPGTGNTEAFF	TGTGCCGGCAGCCCCGGGACAGGTAACACTGAAGCTTTCTTT
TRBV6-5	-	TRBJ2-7	CASSYLTSPHEQYF	TGTGCCAGCAGTTATCTAACTAGTCCCCACGAGCAGTACTTC
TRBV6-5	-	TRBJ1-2	CASSFDSSYGYTF	TGTGCCAGCAGTTTTGACAGCTCCTATGGCTACACCTTC
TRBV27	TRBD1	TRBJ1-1	CASSTTGGNTEAFF	TGTGCCAGCAGTACGACAGGGGGGAACACTGAAGCTTTCTTT
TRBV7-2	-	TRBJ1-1	CASSFGGGVETEAFF	TGTGCCAGCAGCTTCGGCGGGGGAGTTGAAACTGAAGCTTTCTTT
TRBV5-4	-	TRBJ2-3	CASSPPVTDTQYF	TGTGCCAGCAGCCCCCCCGTTACAGATACGCAGTATTTT
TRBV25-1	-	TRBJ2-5	CASTPQRGSGGETQYF	TGTGCCAGCACTCCTCAAAGGGGCTCAGGAGGGGAGACCCAGTACTTC
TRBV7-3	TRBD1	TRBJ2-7	CASSLGDRLSYEQYF	TGTGCCAGCAGCTTAGGGGACAGGCTCTCCTACGAGCAGTACTTC
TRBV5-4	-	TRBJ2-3	CASSPTMRASTDTQYF	TGTGCCAGCAGCCCGACAATGCGGGCAAGCACAGATACGCAGTATTTT